The present T cell receptor beta chain was sequenced within a study of cytomegalovirus exposure and HLA in healthy donors. CDR1 is SGHTA, CDR2 FQGNSA, per germline. The V segment lost 6 bases and the J segment 5 bases; nucleotides outside the gene matches: 13. This CDR3 has 16 amino acids. Vbeta (60) and Jbeta (13) primers were used in the PCR. Profiled with immunoSEQ multiplex PCR; TCRdb holds only in-frame clones, not every one. Here the sample spans 95,000 to 110,000 clones, around 80% being singletons. The sequence was collected from a young woman in good health and CMV-seropositive. This rearrangement joins TRBV7-2 to TRBJ2-5; 9 bases are shared with TRBD1. Sequenced: PBMCs. Here the CDR3 DNA reads TGTGCCAGCAGTCCCATTACAGGGGGCGCGAGGGAGACCCAGTACTTC. This translates into CASSPITGGARETQYF.